This entry describes one T cell receptor (beta chain). The method was immunoSEQ multiplex PCR; TCRdb's version includes in-frame clones alone and lacks a portion of them. The sample yields about 320,000 clones, 86% seen once. These data belong to a study of blood T cell repertoires in COVID-19. Trimming removed 6 bases from V and 7 bases from J; junction bases left unmatched: 6. This CDR3 spans 15 amino acids. CDR1 is SNHLY, CDR2 FYNNEI, per germline. Specimen: peripheral blood. This chain joins TRBV2 and TRBJ2-1; 13 nucleotides agree with TRBD2. This receptor was taken from a woman between 50 and 59 years old with acute or convalescent COVID-19. This CDR3 reads CASSGLAGATNEQFF. CDR3 DNA: TGTGCCAGCAGCGGACTAGCGGGAGCCACAAATGAGCAGTTCTTC.